One sample yielded the 11 T cell receptor beta chains listed below, sequenced in a study of CD8 T cells in ankylosing spondylitis. The study, taken as a whole, reports: What seemed typical of ankylosing spondylitis blood was a TCR beta motif built from under 10 highly homologous variants.

In TCRdb, the 5' RACE reads were re-called with MiXCR into one record per CDR3 protein. The table lists over 700,000 distinct CDR3 sequences, roughly 19% of them singletons. No antigens are known for them. Sequencing used blood, either unsorted or a sorted T cell fraction (not recorded which). The receptors here all came from a male donor with ankylosing spondylitis.

This CDR3 reads CASRLGWIAGGTGELFF. Here the CDR3 DNA reads TGTGCCAGCAGACTGGGATGGATAGCGGGAGGGACCGGGGAGCTGTTTTTT. The rearrangement joins TRBV28 to TRBJ2-2; 11 bases line up with TRBD2. The trim removed 6 bases at V and 5 bases at J, leaving 11 bases unmatched. The CDR3 spans 17 residues. Germline loops: CDR1 MDHEN, CDR2 SYDVKM.

A few counts support this clonotype. V and J are TRBV13 and TRBJ2-7; TRBD1 aligns across 7 bases. J gave up 4 bases and V 5 bases, and 11 bases lay outside the gene matches. The CDR3 spans 15 residues. Germline-derived CDR1 and CDR2 are PRHDT and FYEKMQ (reference sequence). The CDR3 is CASSPRTGTVYEQYF. The CDR3 DNA sequence: TGTGCCAGCAGCCCCAGAACCGGGACAGTATACGAGCAGTACTTC.

This clonotype was detected only a few times. The rearrangement joins TRBV20-1 to TRBJ2-2; 12 bases match TRBD2. CDR1 is DFQATT, CDR2 SNEGSKA, per germline (reference sequence). V was clipped by 2 bases and J by 7 bases; unmatched bases: 5. CDR3 size: 15 residues. The CDR3 is CSARKLAGGIGELFF. The CDR3 coding sequence is TGCAGTGCTAGAAAGCTAGCGGGAGGGATCGGGGAGCTGTTTTTT.

This clonotype came up a few times. V is TRBV5-1 and J is TRBJ1-1; 7 bases agree with TRBD1. CDR1 is SGHRS and CDR2 is YFSETQ in the germline V gene. The CDR3 runs to 15 residues. V shed 4 bases and J 0 bases; nucleotides not matched to a gene: 6. Here the CDR3 reads CASSGSGGLNTEAFF. CDR3 nucleotide sequence: TGCGCCAGCAGCGGGTCAGGGGGACTGAACACTGAAGCTTTCTTT.

This clonotype was observed a few times. The rearrangement uses TRBV29-1 and TRBJ1-2; the match to TRBD1 covers 7 bases. Germline V lookup: CDR1 SQVTM, CDR2 ANQGSEA. The CDR3 is 15 amino acids. The trim removed 4 bases at V and 0 bases at J, leaving 8 bases unmatched. The CDR3 region has the DNA TGCAGCGTTGCAGCCCCGACAGGGACTAACTATGGCTACACCTTC. It translates to CSVAAPTGTNYGYTF.

This clonotype was observed a handful of times. The V gene is TRBV28, the J gene TRBJ2-1; D perhaps matches TRBD1 (5 bases). The CDR3 spans 14 residues. Deletions cut 5 bases from V and 2 bases from J, with 10 bases between. CDR1 is MDHEN, CDR2 SYDVKM, per germline. CDR3 sequence: CASSLRGTYNEQFF. Here the CDR3 DNA reads TGTGCCAGCAGTCTAAGGGGAACCTACAATGAGCAGTTCTTC. Based on the CDR3 plus reference TRBV28 and TRBJ2-1, the full variable domain is DVKVTQSSRYLVKRTGEKVFLECVQDMDHENMFWYRQDPGLGLRLIYFSYDVKMKEKGDIPEGYSVSREKKERFSLILESASTNQTSMYLCASSLRGTYNEQFFGPGTRLTVL.

This clonotype was seen only a few times. V usage is TRBV27 and J usage is TRBJ1-4; TRBD1 is a possible D gene (6 bases). From germline, CDR1 is MNHEY and CDR2 SMNVEV (reference sequence). The CDR3 has 17 amino acids. V was shortened by 5 bases and J by 0 bases, with 16 bases between the two germline ends. The CDR3 DNA sequence: TGTGCCAGCAGTAGAAGAGGGGGGCATGCAACTAATGAAAAACTGTTTTTT. Amino acid sequence: CASSRRGGHATNEKLFF. The whole variable domain, remainder taken from reference TRBV27 and TRBJ1-4, is EAQVTQNPRYLITVTGKKLTVTCSQNMNHEYMSWYRQDPGLGLRQIYYSMNVEVTDKGDVPEGYKVSRKEKRNFPLILESPSPNQTSLYFCASSRRGGHATNEKLFFGSGTQLSVL.

This clonotype was detected ten times or more. The rearrangement uses TRBV24-1 and TRBJ1-1, with 7 bases identical to TRBD1. V shed 12 bases and J 0 bases; nucleotides not matched to a gene: 12. The germline V gene encodes CDR1 KGHDR and CDR2 SFDVKD. CDR3 length: 15 residues. The CDR3 is CAWPGQINMNTEAFF. As DNA, the CDR3 is TGTGCCTGGCCGGGACAGATTAATATGAACACTGAAGCTTTCTTT.

This clonotype was counted many times. The chain employs TRBV12-3 or TRBV12-4 and TRBJ2-3; the match to TRBD2 covers 10 bases. The ends lost 6 bases at V and 5 bases at J; junction bases unmatched: 8. This CDR3 is 15 amino acids long. The CDR3 region has the DNA TGTGCCAGCAGGGGGGTAGCGGGAGGAGGAGATACGCAGTATTTT. This encodes CASRGVAGGGDTQYF.

The sample holds a few counts of this clonotype. V is TRBV5-1 and J is TRBJ2-7; 8 nucleotides line up with TRBD1. This CDR3 is 14 amino acids long. Germline CDR1 reads SGHRS; CDR2 reads YFSETQ. J lost 2 bases, V lost 2 bases, and 3 bases had no gene match. The CDR3 loop reads CASSFDRGPYEQYF. As DNA, the CDR3 is TGCGCCAGCAGCTTTGACAGGGGCCCCTACGAGCAGTACTTC.

The rearrangement uses TRBV3-1 and TRBJ2-2, with D tentatively TRBD1 or TRBD2 (5 bases each). V lost 4 bases and J 4 bases, leaving 16 bases between the germline ends. CDR1 is LGHDT and CDR2 is YNNKEL in the germline V gene (reference sequence). The CDR3 consists of 16 residues. Written as DNA, the CDR3 is TGTGCCAGCAGCCCGCTGGGACCTGCGGGCACCGGGGAGCTGTTTTTT. Protein sequence: CASSPLGPAGTGELFF. Variable domain in full (rest from reference TRBV3-1 and TRBJ2-2): DTAVSQTPKYLVTQMGNDKSIKCEQNLGHDTMYWYKQDSKKFLKIMFSYNNKELIINETVPNRFSPKSPDKAHLNLHINSLELGDSAVYFCASSPLGPAGTGELFFGEGSRLTVL.